Listed below are T cell receptor beta chains from one sample, sequenced in a study of blood T cell repertoires in COVID-19. The repertoire was sequenced with immunoSEQ multiplex PCR; TCRdb's copy has only in-frame clones and lacks some. The sample yields about 360,000 clones, around 80% seen once. Input material: peripheral blood. The receptor source for this set is a man under 40 with active or convalescent COVID-19. The CDR3 runs from the conserved cysteine through the conserved F or W. The D gene is left open where the match is weak. Part of the rows lack a size; the others show once, few, many or a class for expanded clones.

j_call	clone_size	d_call	v_call	cdr3_nt	cdr3_aa
TRBJ1-1	.	.	TRBV12-3/TRBV12-4	TGTGCCAGCAGTCCCCGGGGGGAAGCTTTCTTT	CASSPRGEAFF
TRBJ2-1	.	.	TRBV5-1	TGCGCCAGCAGCCCCTGGGAGAATGAGCAGTTCTTC	CASSPWENEQFF
TRBJ1-2	once	.	TRBV4-2	TGTGCCAGCAGCCGCGAAGGCGCAGGGGCCGGCTATGGCTACACCTTC	CASSREGAGAGYGYTF
TRBJ1-1	.	.	TRBV19	TGTGCCAGTAGTACCCCGATCCCAGGGGCTTTCTTT	CASSTPIPGAFF
TRBJ1-1	.	.	TRBV2	TGTGCCAGCAGTGGGAGCACATGGAACACTGAAGCTTTCTTT	CASSGSTWNTEAFF
TRBJ2-7	.	TRBD1	TRBV3-1/TRBV3-2	TGTGCCAGCAGCCTCCGGGACAGGGGTTTGGAGCAGTACTTC	CASSLRDRGLEQYF
TRBJ1-2	.	.	TRBV6-4	TGTGCCAGCAGTGACCGGACGGGGAGCTATGGCTACACCTTC	CASSDRTGSYGYTF
TRBJ2-7	.	TRBD2	TRBV28	TGTGCCAGCAGTTTATTTAGAGCGGGGGATCACGAGCAGTACTTC	CASSLFRAGDHEQYF
TRBJ2-1	.	TRBD1	TRBV9	TGTGCCAGCAGCGCTAGCAGTTTGGGGACAGGGAGGAATGAGCAGTTCTTC	CASSASSLGTGRNEQFF
TRBJ1-1	.	TRBD1	TRBV6-5	TGTGCCAGCAGCTTGACAGGGGGCTGGACTGAAGCTTTCTTT	CASSLTGGWTEAFF
TRBJ2-2	.	.	TRBV7-8	TGTGCCAGCAGCTTTACAGCGAACACCGGGGAGCTGTTTTTT	CASSFTANTGELFF
TRBJ1-3	.	.	TRBV18	TGTGCCAGCTCACCACAGGGGAATGGAAACACCATATATTTT	CASSPQGNGNTIYF
TRBJ2-1	.	.	TRBV4-3	TGCGCCAGCAGCCGAGACAGTAGCGGTGAGCAGTTCTTC	CASSRDSSGEQFF
TRBJ2-1	many	TRBD1	TRBV27	TGTGCCAGCAGTTCCAACAGGGGAAGGGGGAATGAGCAGTTCTTC	CASSSNRGRGNEQFF
TRBJ2-2	.	TRBD1	TRBV5-1	TGCGCCAGCAGCTTACGGACAGGGGCCACCGGGGAGCTGTTTTTT	CASSLRTGATGELFF
TRBJ1-2	.	.	TRBV30	TGTGCCTGGGGAAATGGCGGGGGCTACACCTTC	CAWGNGGGYTF
TRBJ2-7	.	.	TRBV6-1	TGTGCCAGCAGTGACAGGTACGAGCAGTACTTC	CASSDRYEQYF
TRBJ2-1	once	.	TRBV21-1	TGTGCCATAATAGCGGGAGCCGAGCAGTTCTTC	CAIIAGAEQFF
TRBJ2-7	.	TRBD2	TRBV6-2/TRBV6-3	TGTGCCAGCAGTTACTCGGGACCAACCGGGGGGACCGTGTGGTACGAGCAGTACTTC	CASSYSGPTGGTVWYEQYF
TRBJ2-3	.	.	TRBV24-1	TGTGCCACCGGGGGCGGGAGCACAGATACGCAGTATTTT	CATGGGSTDTQYF
TRBJ2-2	.	TRBD1	TRBV10-3	TGTGCCATGGGACAGGGGGCCGGGGAGCTGTTTTTT	CAMGQGAGELFF
TRBJ1-1	.	.	TRBV2	TGTGCCAGCAGTCACGCACTCGAGAACACTGAAGCTTTCTTT	CASSHALENTEAFF
TRBJ2-1	.	.	TRBV24-1	TGTGCCACCAGTGCAGGGAATGAGCAGTTCTTC	CATSAGNEQFF
TRBJ2-2	.	TRBD2	TRBV5-1	TGCGCCAGCAGCTGGGGACTAAACACCGGGGAGCTGTTTTTT	CASSWGLNTGELFF
TRBJ2-3	once	TRBD1	TRBV24-1	TGTGCCACCAGTGATGCCGGGACAGGGGATACAGATACGCAGTATTTT	CATSDAGTGDTDTQYF
TRBJ1-1	.	TRBD1	TRBV20-1	TGCAGTGCGCAGGGGGCGGTTGAAGCTTTCTTT	CSAQGAVEAFF
TRBJ2-7	.	.	TRBV3-1/TRBV3-2	TGTGCCAGCAGCCAAGATGTGGGGGGGCCGCGGGAGCAGTACTTC	CASSQDVGGPREQYF
TRBJ1-4	.	TRBD1	TRBV9	TGTGCCAGCAGCCCCCGGACAGGCCTAGGGGAAAAACTGTTTTTT	CASSPRTGLGEKLFF
TRBJ2-7	once	TRBD1	TRBV5-1	TGCGCCAGCAGCTCGAGGCCGCCGGGACAGGGGGTCGACGAGCAGTACTTC	CASSSRPPGQGVDEQYF